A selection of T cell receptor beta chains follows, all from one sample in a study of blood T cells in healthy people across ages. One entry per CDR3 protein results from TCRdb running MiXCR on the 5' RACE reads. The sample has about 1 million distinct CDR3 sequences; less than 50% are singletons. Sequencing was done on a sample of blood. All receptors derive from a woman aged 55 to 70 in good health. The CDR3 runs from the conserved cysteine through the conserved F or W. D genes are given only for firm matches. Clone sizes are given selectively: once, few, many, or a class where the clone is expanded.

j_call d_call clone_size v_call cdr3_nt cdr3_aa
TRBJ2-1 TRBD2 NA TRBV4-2 TGTGCCAGCAGCCAAGACCAACAGGGGGCTAGCGGGAGGTCCCAGGTGACCCAGTTCTTC CASSQDQQGASGRSQVTQFF
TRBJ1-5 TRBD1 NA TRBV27 TGTGCCAGCAGTTCCGCGGACAGGGAATTTGTTCAGCCCCAGCATTTT CASSSADREFVQPQHF
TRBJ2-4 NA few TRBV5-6 TGTGCCAGCAGCTTGGGGCCGGAAAACATTCAGTACTTC CASSLGPENIQYF
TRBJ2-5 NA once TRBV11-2 TGTGCCGGCAGTTCTCGGGACCCGAACAATGAGCAGTACTTC CAGSSRDPNNEQYF
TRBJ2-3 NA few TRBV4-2 TGTGCCAGCAGCCAAGATCCAGGGAGGAACCAAGATACGCAGTATTTT CASSQDPGRNQDTQYF
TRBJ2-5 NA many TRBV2 TGTGCCAGCAGTCTACTAGTGGAGACCCAGTACTTC CASSLLVETQYF
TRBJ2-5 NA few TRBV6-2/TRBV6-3 TGTGCCAGCGGAAAACTAGGGCCAGAGACCCAGTACTTC CASGKLGPETQYF
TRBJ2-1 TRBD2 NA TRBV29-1 TGCAGCGTCGATCCCAGGTTTGGACTAGCGGGAAACAATGAGCAGTTCTTC CSVDPRFGLAGNNEQFF
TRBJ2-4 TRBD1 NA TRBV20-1 TGCAGTGCTAGGATGGACAGGGAGGCCAAAAACATTCAGTACTTC CSARMDREAKNIQYF
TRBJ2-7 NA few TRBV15 TGTGCCACCAGCAGAGTGGCAGGGGACTCCTACGAGCAGTACTTC CATSRVAGDSYEQYF
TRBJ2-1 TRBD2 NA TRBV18 TGTGCCAGCTCCCCAGACCCAGGGGGGACTAGCGGGAGGCACTACAATGAGCAGTTCTTC CASSPDPGGTSGRHYNEQFF
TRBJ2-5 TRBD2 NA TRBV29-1 TGCAGCGTTGAGCGGCTAGCGGGAGTAAGAGAGCAGTACTTC CSVERLAGVREQYF
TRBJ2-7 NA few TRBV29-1 TGCAGCGTTGAAGGAGGTCACAGCCCCTACGAGCAGTACTTC CSVEGGHSPYEQYF
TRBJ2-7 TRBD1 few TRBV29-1 TGCAGCGTTGTGGGACAGGGCTCCTACGAGCAGTACTTC CSVVGQGSYEQYF
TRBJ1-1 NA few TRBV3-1 TGTGCCAGCAGCCAATATACACGACGGAACCTCAACACTGAAGCTTTCTTT CASSQYTRRNLNTEAFF
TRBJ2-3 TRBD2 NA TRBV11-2 TGTGCCAGCAGCCTAAAGCGGGAAGTTGCTACGCAGTATTTT CASSLKREVATQYF
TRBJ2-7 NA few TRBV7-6 TGTGCCAGCAGCTTACGACGGGAGCGGGAGCAGTACTTC CASSLRREREQYF
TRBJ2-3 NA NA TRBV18 TGTGCCAGCTCACCATACCCAGATTCTAGCACAGATACGCAGTATTTT CASSPYPDSSTDTQYF
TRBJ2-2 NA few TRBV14 TGTGCCAGCAGCCAAGCGCGCACCACCGGGGAGCTGTTTTTT CASSQARTTGELFF
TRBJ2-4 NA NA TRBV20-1 TGCAGTGCTAGTTCTGGGAGAATTGGCAAAAACATTCAGTACTTC CSASSGRIGKNIQYF
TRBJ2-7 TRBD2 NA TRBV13 TGTGCCAGCAGCGCCCAACTAGCGGCCGAGCAGTACTTC CASSAQLAAEQYF
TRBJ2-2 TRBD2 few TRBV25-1 TGTGCCAGCAGCCGAGGACTAGCGGGAGGGCCGAGAACCGGGGAGCTGTTTTTT CASSRGLAGGPRTGELFF
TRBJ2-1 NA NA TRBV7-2 TGTGCCAGCAGCTTAGAGGTAGTCCCCTCCTACAATGAGCAGTTCTTC CASSLEVVPSYNEQFF
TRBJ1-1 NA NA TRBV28 TGTGCCAGCAGCCCTCAACCGACAAGTACGGCTTTCTTT CASSPQPTSTAFF
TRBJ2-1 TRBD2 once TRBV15 TGTGCCACCGGGACTAGCGGGAGGGCCGGTCGAAACAATGAGCAGTTCTTC CATGTSGRAGRNNEQFF
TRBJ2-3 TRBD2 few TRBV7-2 TGTGCCAGCAGCCCCATAGGCCGGCTAGCGGCAGATACGCAGTATTTT CASSPIGRLAADTQYF
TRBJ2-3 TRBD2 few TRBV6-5 TGTGCCAGCAGGGCTAGCGGAAGCGGTACGCAGTATTTT CASRASGSGTQYF
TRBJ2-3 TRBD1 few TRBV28 TGTGCCAGCAGTCCGCAGACCATCATGACAGGGGTTAGCACAGATACGCAGTATTTT CASSPQTIMTGVSTDTQYF
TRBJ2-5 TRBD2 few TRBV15 TGTGCCACGACGAGTGCTAGCGGGAGCCAAGAGACCCAGTACTTC CATTSASGSQETQYF
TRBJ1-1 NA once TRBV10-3 TGTGCCATCAGTGAGTCTACTGCCACTGAAGCTTTCTTT CAISESTATEAFF
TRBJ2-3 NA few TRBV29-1 TGCAGCGTTGACGGAGGGATTCGGACAGATACGCAGTATTTT CSVDGGIRTDTQYF
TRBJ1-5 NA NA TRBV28 TGTGCCAGCACCGCTGCCCTCAGGCCCCAGCATTTT CASTAALRPQHF
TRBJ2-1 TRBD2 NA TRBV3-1 TGTGCCAGCAGCTACTGGACTAGCGGTAATGAGCAGTTCTTC CASSYWTSGNEQFF
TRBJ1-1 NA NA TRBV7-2 TGTGCCAGCAGCCTGGGGGGGGCGCAGGGGAACACTGAAGCTTTCTTT CASSLGGAQGNTEAFF
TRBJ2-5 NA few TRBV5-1 TGCGCCAGCAGCTTGGAGTCCCCTCAAGAGACCCAGTACTTC CASSLESPQETQYF
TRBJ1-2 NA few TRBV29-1 TGCAGCGGGATCCGGGACAATGGAGGGGGCTACACCTTC CSGIRDNGGGYTF
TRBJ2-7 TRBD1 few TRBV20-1 TGCAGTGCTAAGCGGGGGACAGGGGCTTACGAGCAGTACTTC CSAKRGTGAYEQYF
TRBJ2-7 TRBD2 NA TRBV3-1 TGTGCCAGCAGTCCCACAGGGACTAGCGAGCAGTACTTC CASSPTGTSEQYF
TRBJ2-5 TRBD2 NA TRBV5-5 TGTGCCAGCAGCAACTTAGCGGGAGGGGAGACCCAGTACTTC CASSNLAGGETQYF
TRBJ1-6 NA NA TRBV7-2 TGTGCCAGCAGCTTAAATCCTCCCGTTTCACCCCTCCACTTT CASSLNPPVSPLHF
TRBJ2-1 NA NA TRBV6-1 TGTGCCAGCAATCCCTGGCCCCCCTACGGGACGGAAGCCTACAATGAGCAGTTCTTC CASNPWPPYGTEAYNEQFF
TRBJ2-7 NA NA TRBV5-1 TGCGCCAGCAGCTCCGCCGGGTCAAACTACGAGCAGTACTTC CASSSAGSNYEQYF
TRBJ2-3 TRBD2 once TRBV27 TGTGCCAGCATAAGAGCGGGAGCCGGTCGGGATACGCAGTATTTT CASIRAGAGRDTQYF
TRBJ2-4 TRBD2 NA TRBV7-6 TGTGCCAGCGCCCCAGCTAGCGGCTTCAAAAACATTCAGTACTTC CASAPASGFKNIQYF
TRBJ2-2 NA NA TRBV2 TGTGCCAGCAGGGAACATTCTATCACCGGGGAGCTGTTTTTT CASREHSITGELFF